Sequencing of this T cell receptor (beta chain) was carried out in a study of OX40 agonist ivuxolimab in advanced cancers. Study in general: Three patients, one with hepatocellular carcinoma and two with cutaneous melanoma, responded partially.

V was cut by 4 bases and J by 5 bases, with 9 bases left in between. This CDR3 has 12 residues. Per germline, CDR1 SGHRS and CDR2 YFSETQ. Notes on the study in general: Clonal expansion from baseline to week 6 occurred in both CD4+ and CD8+ T cells. In CD8+ T cells, expanded clones were on average more numerous than in CD4+.

Repertoires were generated with immunoSEQ multiplex PCR, while TCRdb's copy carries only in-frame clones and drops some. The repertoire holds fewer than 50,000 clones, with 82% as singletons. A word on this clone: Antigen specificity is unknown.

The V gene is TRBV5-1, the J gene TRBJ1-2; D is unclear. The TCR comes from an adult with an advanced solid tumor such as melanoma, head and neck, liver or kidney cancer. Material: CD4+ or CD8+ T cells sorted from blood, obtained in a trial of the OX40 agonist ivuxolimab. CDR3 protein: CASSDGLYGYTF. DNA of the CDR3: TGCGCCAGCAGCGATGGACTTTATGGCTACACCTTC.